Sequencing of this T cell receptor beta chain was carried out in a study of blood T cell repertoires in COVID-19. Looking at the study overall: Sites in the United States, Italy and Spain provided acute and convalescent COVID-19 samples. The analysed material was cDNA or gDNA that came from T cells, B-cell-depleted T cells, or PBMCs.

The CDR3 is 17 amino acids. Germline values: CDR1 SGHTA, CDR2 FQGNSA. J gave up 8 bases and V 4 bases, and 18 bases lay outside the gene matches. How the authors handled the data: Reference gene primers were amplified, and this amplification served to estimate nucleated cell counts. Profiled with immunoSEQ multiplex PCR; TCRdb holds only in-frame clones, not every one. That table supplies the V and J calls and clone size; D and trimming were determined from the DNA. This sample yields about 58,000 clones, of which approximately 90% are seen a single time; roughly 8.4% belongs to the top ten. The rearrangement links TRBV7-2 to TRBJ2-3; 7 bases map to TRBD2. Sequencing used peripheral blood. The clonotype was recovered from a woman in her 70s with active COVID-19. CDR3 region: CASSSRSRAGAVGTQYF. The CDR3 nucleotides are TGTGCCAGCAGCTCAAGATCTAGGGCGGGAGCGGTCGGTACGCAGTATTTT.